The rows below give T cell receptor beta chains drawn from one sample of a study of shared clonotypes between healthy human individuals. Some clones are missing from TCRdb's copy, which holds only in-frame ones; the method was immunoSEQ multiplex PCR. The sample shows about 2.3 million clones, 85% to 95% of them seen only once. Sequencing used naive CD4+ T cells from PBMCs. Source of these receptors: a man between 18 and 35 years old in good health. Some clones in this sample may be carry-over from other donors' samples. Both conserved end residues are part of each CDR3. A D gene is named only where the DNA matches it firmly. Not every row has a clone size; where given, it reads once, few, many or a size class.

J,V,D,size,DNA,CDR3
TRBJ2-3,TRBV7-3,TRBD2,.,TGTGCCAGCAGCTCCGGACTAGCGGGAGAAGGCGCGCAGTATTTT,CASSSGLAGEGAQYF
TRBJ2-7,TRBV7-2,.,.,TGTGCCAGCAGCTCGGGAATGCGGGTCTCCTACGAGCAGTACTTC,CASSSGMRVSYEQYF
TRBJ1-2,TRBV6-5,.,.,TGTGCCAGCACCGCCCAGAGGGGCTTTAGCTATGGCTACACCTTC,CASTAQRGFSYGYTF
TRBJ2-3,TRBV4-1,.,.,TGCGCCAGCAGCTCGCCCCGCCTAGCGATCCCTAGCACAGATACGCAGTATTTT,CASSSPRLAIPSTDTQYF
TRBJ2-7,TRBV7-2,.,.,TGTGCCAGCAGCTTAGGGACGGTACGCGAGCAGTACTTC,CASSLGTVREQYF
TRBJ2-2,TRBV25-1,.,.,TGTGCCAGCAGGGGAACTGGTACCGGGGAGCTGTTTTTT,CASRGTGTGELFF
TRBJ2-2,TRBV6-5,TRBD2,.,TGTGCCAGCAGTTACTCCCCGGGACTAGTGGGCGGGGAGCTGTTTTTT,CASSYSPGLVGGELFF
TRBJ2-3,TRBV2,TRBD2,.,TGTGCCAGCAGAACCGGGACTAGTATAGATACGCAGTATTTT,CASRTGTSIDTQYF
TRBJ1-2,TRBV29-1,.,.,TGCAGCGCCCGGCGGGCCGGAGGGCTCGACTATGGCTACACCTTC,CSARRAGGLDYGYTF
TRBJ2-2,TRBV6-5,.,.,TGTGCCAGCAGTTACTTAAGGCGGCCCGGGGAGCTGTTTTTT,CASSYLRRPGELFF
TRBJ1-2,TRBV28,.,.,TGTGCCAGCAGTTTACGGAGAAACTATGGCTACACCTTC,CASSLRRNYGYTF
TRBJ2-1,TRBV4-2,TRBD2,.,TGTGCCAGCAGCCAAGATTTAGCGGGGAGGAACAATGAGCAGTTCTTC,CASSQDLAGRNNEQFF
TRBJ2-2,TRBV28,TRBD2,.,TGTGCCAGCAGTTTCTACCCGACTAGCGGGGGCACCGGGGAGCTGTTTTTT,CASSFYPTSGGTGELFF
TRBJ1-5,TRBV27,.,.,TGTGCCAGCAGTCAACTTGGTCAGCCCCAGCATTTT,CASSQLGQPQHF
TRBJ2-2,TRBV7-3,TRBD2,.,TGTGCCAGCAGAACCGGGACTACGAACACCGGGGAGCTGTTTTTT,CASRTGTTNTGELFF
TRBJ1-2,TRBV29-1,.,.,TGCAGCGTTGAGATACACCTCCGGACGGACGGCTACACCTTC,CSVEIHLRTDGYTF
TRBJ2-7,TRBV19,TRBD2,.,TGTGCCAGTAGAAGACTAGCGGGAGAGGGGTACGAGCAGTACTTC,CASRRLAGEGYEQYF
TRBJ1-1,TRBV7-2,.,.,TGTGCCAGCAGCTATTCGGGACAGAACACTGAAGCTTTCTTT,CASSYSGQNTEAFF
TRBJ2-7,TRBV7-9,.,.,TGTGCCAGCAGCTCAACCCAAGCCTACGAGCAGTACTTC,CASSSTQAYEQYF
TRBJ2-2,TRBV19,.,.,TGTGCCAGTAGTATGGGGGGCACCGGGGAGCTGTTTTTT,CASSMGGTGELFF
TRBJ2-3,TRBV9,TRBD1,.,TGTGCCAGCAGCCCGCGACAGGGAAGTTTATCTCCAGATACGCAGTATTTT,CASSPRQGSLSPDTQYF
TRBJ2-7,TRBV5-1,TRBD2,.,TGCGCCAGCAGCATAGTAGCGGGATCGGCTGGCGAGCAGTACTTC,CASSIVAGSAGEQYF
TRBJ2-7,TRBV7-8,.,.,TGTGCCAGCAGCGGGCGACAGGTTCCTTACTTC,CASSGRQVPYF
TRBJ2-1,TRBV9,TRBD1,.,TGTGCCAGCAGCGTAGGATCCGGGACAGGGAGCAAGCAGTTCTTC,CASSVGSGTGSKQFF
TRBJ2-7,TRBV9,.,.,TGTGCCAGCAGCGTAGCTGGGACTTCCTCCTACGAGCAGTACTTC,CASSVAGTSSYEQYF
TRBJ1-1,TRBV18,.,.,TGTGCCAGCTCACCACTAGGGGACCCTGAAGCTTTCTTT,CASSPLGDPEAFF
TRBJ2-7,TRBV14,TRBD2,.,TGTGCCAGCAGCCGAAACCCGACTAGCGGGACCAATTCCGCCTACGAGCAGTACTTC,CASSRNPTSGTNSAYEQYF
TRBJ2-1,TRBV5-1,TRBD2,once,TGCGCCAGCAGCTTCTCCGGGACTAGCGGATCTAATGAGCAGTTCTTC,CASSFSGTSGSNEQFF
TRBJ2-7,TRBV27,TRBD1,.,TGTGCCAGCAGTCTCAGCGTGTGGGGGACAGGGTTGACCAACGAGCAGTACTTC,CASSLSVWGTGLTNEQYF
TRBJ1-5,TRBV4-1,.,.,TGCGCCAGCAGCCAACTGGGGTTTAGCAATCAGCCCCAGCATTTT,CASSQLGFSNQPQHF
TRBJ1-3,TRBV14,.,few,TGTGCCAGCAGCCACTCTCAGGAGCGCTCTGGAAACACCATATATTTT,CASSHSQERSGNTIYF
TRBJ2-7,TRBV7-9,TRBD2,.,TGTGCCAGCAGCTTAGCGCGTGGACTAGCACAAAGCTCCTACGAGCAGTACTTC,CASSLARGLAQSSYEQYF
TRBJ2-6,TRBV28,.,once,TGTGCCAGCAGTTTCGTAAGAATCTCTGGGGCCAACGTCCTGACTTTC,CASSFVRISGANVLTF
TRBJ2-7,TRBV7-6,TRBD2,.,TGTGCCAGCAGCTTAGGTTCCCCGCGGGAGGACGAGCAGTACTTC,CASSLGSPREDEQYF
TRBJ2-2,TRBV5-8,.,.,TGTGCCAGCAGCTTCCAGTCGAATAGGTGGACCGGGGAGCTGTTTTTT,CASSFQSNRWTGELFF
TRBJ2-1,TRBV7-3,.,.,TGTGCCAGCAGCTTCAAAATCGGGGCTAATGAGCAGTTCTTC,CASSFKIGANEQFF
TRBJ1-5,TRBV19,.,.,TGTGCCAGTAGTATACGGGGACCCATAAACCAGCCCCAGCATTTT,CASSIRGPINQPQHF
TRBJ2-2,TRBV7-9,.,.,TGTGCCAGCAGCTTAGCGCGTTCGCCCGGGGAGCTGTTTTTT,CASSLARSPGELFF
TRBJ2-2,TRBV6-9,TRBD1,.,TGTGCCGGAGGCCGGGACAGACTATCGAACACCGGGGAGCTGTTTTTT,CAGGRDRLSNTGELFF
TRBJ2-1,TRBV25-1,TRBD1,.,TGTGCCAGCAGTGTTGGTCGGGGACAGGGTTCGTTCTTC,CASSVGRGQGSFF
TRBJ2-3,TRBV27,TRBD2,.,TGTGCCAGCAGTCCGAGCGGGAGAAAGGCAGATACGCAGTATTTT,CASSPSGRKADTQYF